The 17 T cell receptor beta chains below all came from one sample that was sequenced in a study of T cell responses to AZD1222 COVID-19 vaccine (dated by TCRdb to the early 2020s). Library method: the immunoSEQ multiplex PCR assay. In TCRdb, the immuneACCESS table is reduced to in-frame sequences with V and J assigned. These tables do not hold every clone; where another copy was compared, an unresolved V gene accounts for under half, and the others remain unexplained. The sample table holds 150,000 to 200,000 clones, of which around 93% were seen once. The ten largest account for about 9.2% of the sample. Sample time point, as interpreted from the label and publication: baseline before first vaccination. Sequenced here: peripheral blood, sampled on day 0 of AZD1222 vaccination. These receptors were taken from an adult in good health.

V and J are TRBV11-1 and TRBJ2-1, with D perhaps TRBD1 or TRBD2 (5 bases each). There are 16 residues in the CDR3. Trimming pared 7 bases from V and 4 bases from J, leaving 20 bases between. The V gene's germline CDR1 is SGHAT and CDR2 FQDESV (reference sequence). The CDR3 loop is CASNPGPHQRYNEQFF. CDR3 DNA: TGTGCCAGCAACCCGGGGCCTCATCAGAGGTACAATGAGCAGTTCTTC.

This clone appeared once. The rearrangement links TRBV5-1 to TRBJ2-7; TRBD1 matches at 9 bases. Germline CDR1 and CDR2: SGHRS and YFSETQ. J gave up 5 bases and V 1 base, and 10 bases lay outside the gene matches. The CDR3 consists of 16 residues. CDR3: CASSLRGGTGSHEQYF. CDR3 nucleotide sequence: TGCGCCAGCAGCTTGAGGGGGGGGACAGGGTCCCACGAGCAGTACTTC.

The gene calls are TRBV5-5 and TRBJ1-5, with D unclear. The V end was cut by 1 base, the J end by 10 bases, with 9 bases between. Germline V CDR1 and CDR2: SGHKS, YYEKEE (reference sequence). This CDR3 contains 12 residues. CDR3 sequence reads: CASSLLSEPQHF. The CDR3 DNA is TGTGCCAGCAGCTTGCTGTCTGAACCCCAGCATTTT.

The chain employs TRBV19 and TRBJ1-4, with 7 nucleotides matching TRBD1. Germline-derived CDR1 and CDR2 are LNHDA and SQIVND (reference sequence). The CDR3 totals 15 residues. V lost 6 bases and J lost 8; bases outside the gene matches: 12. As DNA, the CDR3 is TGTGCCAGTAGCAGCCCTGGGACAGTTTCCGAAAAACTGTTTTTT. This encodes CASSSPGTVSEKLFF.

This clone occurred once. This chain links TRBV28 with TRBJ1-4, with D unresolved. The V end lost 7 bases, the J end lost 7 bases, and 16 bases lay between the germline ends. CDR3 length: 14 residues. Germline V CDR1 and CDR2: MDHEN, SYDVKM. The CDR3 region has the DNA TGTGCCAGCACCCTATTTGGACTGAGTGAAAAACTGTTTTTT. This sequence encodes CASTLFGLSEKLFF.

The chain joins TRBV7-2 to TRBJ1-2, with D possibly matching TRBD1 (5 bases). The germline V gene encodes CDR1 SGHTA and CDR2 FQGNSA. Trimming removed 5 bases at V and 1 base at J, with 20 bases between. This CDR3 region has 17 residues. CDR3 in amino acids: CASSPPGRGDNNYGYTF. CDR3 DNA: TGTGCCAGCAGCCCCCCCGGTCGGGGGGATAATAACTATGGCTACACCTTC.

Comment on this clone: It is unclear where the CDR3 begins or ends on the DNA, so no DNA is shown, and the CDR3 is as TCRdb lists it. The chain joins TRBV28 to TRBJ2-7; the listed D gene, TRBD1, was not tested against the DNA. The CDR3 is 14 amino acids long, termini counted. CDR1 and CDR2 (germline): MDHEN, SYDVKM. The CDR3 loop is CASSTSGQGYEQYF.

This chain joins TRBV28 and TRBJ2-3; D possibly matches TRBD1 or TRBD2 (5 bases each). This CDR3 is built from 12 residues. V lost 3 bases and J 5 bases, leaving 6 bases between the germline ends. The germline gives CDR1 MDHEN, CDR2 SYDVKM. The CDR3 region has the DNA TGTGCCAGCAGTTTTGGGGGAGATACGCAGTATTTT. It translates to CASSFGGDTQYF.

The rearrangement uses TRBV7-2 and TRBJ2-2; 7 bases are shared with TRBD1. Germline V lookup: CDR1 SGHTA, CDR2 FQGNSA. After removal of 3 bases from V and 2 bases from J, the junction contained 6 bases not matched to a gene. The CDR3 consists of 16 residues. Here the CDR3 reads CASSFLGGGNTGELFF. CDR3 sequence (DNA): TGTGCCAGCAGCTTTCTAGGGGGCGGAAACACCGGGGAGCTGTTTTTT. Filled out from reference TRBV7-2 and TRBJ2-2, the complete variable domain reads GAGVSQSPSNKVTEKGKDVELRCDPISGHTALYWYRQSLGQGLEFLIYFQGNSAPDKSGLPSDRFSAERTGGSVSTLTIQRTQQEDSAVYLCASSFLGGGNTGELFFGEGSRLTVL.

This chain uses TRBV12-5 with TRBJ2-6; perhaps TRBD2 as D (5 bases). The germline V gene encodes CDR1 LGHNT and CDR2 FRNRAP. V was shortened by 2 bases and J by 2 bases, with 22 bases between the two germline ends. The CDR3 runs 20 residues. The CDR3 DNA reads as TGTGCTAGTGGTTTGCGGCAAAGGGAGCTAGCCGAGGCTGGGGCCAACGTCCTGACTTTC. Translation: CASGLRQRELAEAGANVLTF.

The gene calls are TRBV6-5 and TRBJ2-1, with D uncertain. This CDR3 comprises 15 residues. With 2 bases removed from V and 4 bases from J, the gap between germline ends came to 12 bases. Germline loops: CDR1 MNHEY, CDR2 SVGAGI. CDR3 DNA: TGTGCCAGCAGTTACGCAATGGCGCTTTACAATGAGCAGTTCTTC. Its protein is CASSYAMALYNEQFF.

The genes are TRBV25-1 and TRBJ2-3, with a possible D match to TRBD2 (5 bases). V was trimmed by 9 bases and J by 0 bases, leaving 10 bases between them. The germline CDR1 and CDR2 sequences are MGHDK and SYGVNS. The CDR3 covers 13 residues. As DNA, the CDR3 is TGTGCCAGTGAACCGGGAAGCACAGATACGCAGTATTTT. Encoded protein: CASEPGSTDTQYF.

V gene TRBV3-1 (or the pseudogene TRBV3-2) combines with J gene TRBJ1-6; 7 nucleotides match TRBD1. V gave up 1 base and J gave up 7 bases; unmatched junction bases: 7. Germline V gene sequence: CDR1 LGHDT, CDR2 YNNKEL (reference sequence). The CDR3 totals 16 residues. The CDR3 loop is CASSQVRAGGNSPLHF. The CDR3 region has the DNA TGTGCCAGCAGCCAAGTAAGGGCAGGGGGAAATTCACCCCTCCACTTT.

This clone was seen only a few times. The V gene is TRBV28, the J gene TRBJ2-1; the D gene could be TRBD1 or TRBD2 (5 bases each). With 3 bases removed from V and 4 bases from J, the gap between germline ends came to 13 bases. The CDR3 loop spans 15 amino acids. Germline CDR1 and CDR2: MDHEN and SYDVKM. CDR3 sequence: CASSFGGVGYNEQFF. The CDR3 DNA follows: TGTGCCAGCAGTTTTGGGGGAGTGGGTTACAATGAGCAGTTCTTC.

The rearrangement joins TRBV3-1 (or the pseudogene TRBV3-2) to TRBJ2-1; D is unclear. Germline V gene sequence: CDR1 LGHDT, CDR2 YNNKEL (reference sequence). The length of the CDR3 is 16 residues. The V gene lost 0 bases and the J gene lost 10 bases, with 19 bases spanning the gap. CDR3 sequence: CASSQESLVFIFEQFF. The DNA for the CDR3 is TGTGCCAGCAGCCAAGAGTCTCTAGTGTTCATTTTCGAGCAGTTCTTC.

The rearrangement joins TRBV10-2 to TRBJ1-5; no firm D call. The germline gives CDR1 WSHSY, CDR2 SAAADI. With 2 bases removed from V and 7 bases from J, the gap between germline ends came to 9 bases. The CDR3 runs to 13 residues. The DNA of the CDR3 is TGCGCCAGCAGTGAGGGTGGAGGACAGCCCCAGCATTTT. As protein: CASSEGGGQPQHF.

The CDR3 protein is CASSSGQGVGQPQHF. CDR3 DNA sequence: TGTGCCAGCAGTTCCGGACAGGGGGTAGGCCAGCCCCAGCATTTT. The chain is built from TRBV28 and TRBJ1-5; 10 bases match TRBD1. With 4 bases clipped from V and 7 bases from J, the junction kept 7 bases outside the gene matches. Germline CDR1 and CDR2: MDHEN and SYDVKM. The CDR3 extends over 15 amino acids.